This T cell receptor (beta chain) originates from a study of cytomegalovirus exposure and HLA in healthy donors. Study context: Researchers previously reported finding 90 million to 120 million unique TCR beta sequences from some 180 million T cells.

This clone was detected a few times. A multiplex PCR was run with 60 Vbeta primers and 13 Jbeta primers. Repertoires were generated with immunoSEQ multiplex PCR, while TCRdb's copy carries only in-frame clones and drops some. The table records roughly 63,000 clones, roughly 70% of them present only once. This CDR3 has 11 residues. V lost 8 bases and J lost 5, with 10 bases in between. Germline V gene data show CDR1 as ENHRY and CDR2 as SYGVKD. Specimen: PBMCs. The V and J genes are TRBV10-3 and TRBJ2-7, with a possible D match to TRBD2 (6 bases). This clonotype was obtained from a man over 45 in good health and CMV-seropositive. Here the CDR3 reads CAIGGWDEQYF. CDR3 bases: TGTGCCATCGGAGGGTGGGACGAGCAGTACTTC.